The 10 T cell receptor beta chains below all came from one sample that was sequenced in a study of T cells in Graves' hyperthyroidism and ophthalmopathy. Amplified regions were TCR beta CDR3 sequences from RNA transcripts. The HTBI primer set was used in a first-round RT-PCR of the TCR CDR3. TCRdb re-derived calls from the multiplex PCR reads in MiXCR, one entry per CDR3 protein. The sample includes roughly 360,000 distinct CDR3 sequences, roughly 12% of them seen just once. Sequencing was carried out using blood. The receptors were sampled from a man aged 25 to 40 with Graves' hyperthyroidism that later progressed to Graves' ophthalmopathy.

Regarding this clonotype: Being one base from a much bigger clone, this may be a read error. V is TRBV6-2 or TRBV6-3 and J is TRBJ2-5, with unresolved D. Germline V CDR1 and CDR2: MNHEY, SVGEGT. CDR3 length equals 14 residues. The V end lost 7 bases, the J end lost 5 bases, and 17 bases lay between the germline ends. CDR3 sequence (DNA): TGTGCCAGCACCGAAAGTCCAATGAAGGAGACCCAGTACTTC. Translating it yields CASTESPMKETQYF.

The chain employs TRBV27 and TRBJ1-2; D is undetermined. Trimming left V 3 bases short and J 4 bases short, with 6 bases between. The CDR3 sequence is 12 residues long. Germline V gene sequence: CDR1 MNHEY, CDR2 SMNVEV (reference sequence). The CDR3 region is CASSFRVYGYTF. The CDR3 bases are TGTGCCAGCAGTTTTAGGGTCTATGGCTACACCTTC.

V usage is TRBV29-1 and J usage is TRBJ1-1; TRBD1 matches 7 bases. In germline, CDR1 is SQVTM, CDR2 ANQGSEA. The V segment lost 6 bases and the J segment 5 bases; nucleotides outside the gene matches: 6. There are 12 residues in the CDR3. The CDR3 coding sequence is TGCAGCGTGGATCAGGGGGTAACTGAAGCTTTCTTT. It specifies CSVDQGVTEAFF.

The rearrangement links TRBV29-1 to TRBJ2-1; D possibly corresponds to TRBD1 (7 bases). The CDR3 is 11 amino acids. Germline assignment: CDR1 SQVTM and CDR2 ANQGSEA. Trimming stripped 6 bases from V and 7 bases from J, with 10 bases between. The CDR3 bases are TGCAGCGTCGCAGGGGGGAATGAGCAGTTCTTC. Translated, it gives CSVAGGNEQFF.

The table lists this clonotype with a few counts. This chain links TRBV24-1 with TRBJ2-2, with 10 bases that match TRBD1. Germline CDR1 reads KGHDR; CDR2 reads SFDVKD. V shed 2 bases, J shed 3 bases, and the junction held 2 bases outside the gene matches. This CDR3 comprises 16 residues. CDR3 protein: CATSDYGTGDTGELFF. The DNA of the CDR3 is TGTGCCACCAGTGATTATGGGACAGGGGACACCGGGGAGCTGTTTTTT.

The rearrangement links TRBV11-3 to TRBJ2-1, with D perhaps matching TRBD1 (6 bases). Looked up from germline, CDR1 is SGHNT and CDR2 is YENEEA. The germline V and J ends were trimmed by 0 bases and 8 bases, with 8 bases remaining between them. This CDR3 has 13 residues. CDR3 DNA sequence: TGTGCCAGCAGCTTAGATAACAGGGATGAGCAGTTCTTC. It translates to CASSLDNRDEQFF. Full variable domain (missing parts from reference TRBV11-3 and TRBJ2-1): EAGVVQSPRYKIIEKKQPVAFWCNPISGHNTLYWYLQNLGQGPELLIRYENEEAVDDSQLPKDRFSAERLKGVDSTLKIQPAELGDSAVYLCASSLDNRDEQFFGPGTRLTVL.

This clonotype is a singleton in its sample. At one end, the junction sequence differs from germline, possibly due to a read error. The chain carries TRBV12-3 or TRBV12-4 and TRBJ2-7; D unclear. This CDR3 region has 12 residues. Here the CDR3 reads CVSSLYIHEQYF. Written as DNA, the CDR3 is TGTGTCAGCAGTTTGTATATCCACGAGCAGTACTTC.

There are many counts of this clonotype. V gene TRBV30 combines with J gene TRBJ2-2; 9 nucleotides align to TRBD1. The V segment lost 7 bases and the J segment 4 bases; nucleotides outside the gene matches: 10. This CDR3 is 15 amino acids long. CDR1 is GTSNPN, CDR2 SVGIG, per germline (reference sequence). In DNA form, the CDR3 reads TGTGCCTCTAAGGACAGGGGTTCTTTCACCGGGGAGCTGTTTTTT. This codes for CASKDRGSFTGELFF.

The J gene is TRBJ2-2, the V gene TRBV28, with a weak D call TRBD1 (5 bases). The ends were cut back, 5 bases at V and 3 bases at J, with 13 bases in the middle. The CDR3 loop spans 15 amino acids. Looked up from germline, CDR1 is MDHEN and CDR2 is SYDVKM. The CDR3: CASSTRDLDTGELFF. DNA of the CDR3: TGTGCCAGCAGTACCAGGGATTTGGACACCGGGGAGCTGTTTTTT.

This clonotype was recorded at least ten times. The chain couples TRBV20-1 to TRBJ1-5; D remains unclear. This CDR3 comprises 12 residues. Germline V gene sequence: CDR1 DFQATT, CDR2 SNEGSKA (reference sequence). Trimming left V 0 bases short and J 4 bases short, with 4 bases between. In nucleotides, the CDR3 is TGCAGTGCTAGAGATGGAAATCAGCCCCAGCATTTT. Its translation is CSARDGNQPQHF.